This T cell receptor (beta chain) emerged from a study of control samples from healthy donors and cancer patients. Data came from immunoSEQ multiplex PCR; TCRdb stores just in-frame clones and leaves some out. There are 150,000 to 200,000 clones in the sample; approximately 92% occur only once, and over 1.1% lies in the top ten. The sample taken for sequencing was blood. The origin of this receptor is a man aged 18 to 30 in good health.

CDR3: CASSLEDYRNTGELFF. The CDR3 DNA reads TGCGCCAGCAGCTTGGAGGACTACCGAAACACCGGGGAGCTGTTTTTT. This chain uses TRBV5-1 with TRBJ2-2; D might be TRBD2 (6 bases). Trimming removed 0 bases at V and 2 bases at J, with 11 bases between. Looked up from germline, CDR1 is SGHRS and CDR2 is YFSETQ. This CDR3 has 16 amino acids. Together with reference TRBV5-1 and TRBJ2-2, the CDR3 gives the full variable domain: KAGVTQTPRYLIKTRGQQVTLSCSPISGHRSVSWYQQTPGQGLQFLFEYFSETQRNKGNFPGRFSGRQFSNSRSEMNVSTLELGDSALYLCASSLEDYRNTGELFFGEGSRLTVL.